What follows are 7 T cell receptor beta chains derived from one specimen sequenced in a study of OX40 agonist ivuxolimab in advanced cancers. TCRdb's table, derived via immunoSEQ multiplex PCR, lists solely in-frame clones and lacks some. The sample holds about 98,000 clones, approximately 90% seen once. Sequencing used CD4+ or CD8+ T cells sorted from blood, obtained in a trial of the OX40 agonist ivuxolimab. Receptor source: an adult with an advanced solid tumor such as melanoma, head and neck, liver or kidney cancer.

This chain connects TRBV7-6 to TRBJ1-4; tentatively, D is TRBD1 (5 bases). The ends were cut back, 5 bases at V and 8 bases at J, with 18 bases in the middle. CDR1 and CDR2 (germline): SGHVS, FNYEAQ. This CDR3 is 15 amino acids long. CDR3 sequence (DNA): TGTGCCAGCAGCCTGGGGTGGGGCAGGTCAGAAAAACTGTTTTTT. This encodes CASSLGWGRSEKLFF.

This clone is a singleton in its sample. This chain joins TRBV6-6 and TRBJ2-7; 7 positions match TRBD1. The V segment lost 6 bases and the J segment 2 bases; nucleotides outside the gene matches: 4. The CDR3 has 13 residues. Germline assignment: CDR1 MNHNY and CDR2 SVGAGI (reference sequence). The CDR3 here is CASRADRTYEQYF. CDR3 sequence (DNA): TGTGCCAGCAGGGCGGACAGGACCTACGAGCAGTACTTC.

V and J are TRBV7-8 and TRBJ1-5; 9 bases match TRBD1. From germline, CDR1 is SGHVS and CDR2 FQNEAQ. Germline trimming cut 5 bases from V and 5 bases from J; bases unmatched to any gene: 7. This CDR3 comprises 15 residues. The DNA for the CDR3 is TGTGCCAGCAGCCGGTACCGACAGGGGGATCAGCCCCAGCATTTT. The encoded protein is CASSRYRQGDQPQHF. Filled out from reference TRBV7-8 and TRBJ1-5, the complete variable domain reads GAGVSQSPRYKVAKRGQDVALRCDPISGHVSLFWYQQALGQGPEFLTYFQNEAQLDKSGLPSDRFFAERPEGSVSTLKIQRTQQEDSAVYLCASSRYRQGDQPQHFGDGTRLSIL.

This clone was seen just once. The chain carries TRBV19 and TRBJ1-2; D not certain. This CDR3 spans 15 amino acids. The V gene lost 4 bases and the J gene lost 3 bases, with 15 bases spanning the gap. The germline gives CDR1 LNHDA, CDR2 SQIVND (reference sequence). CDR3 nucleotide sequence: TGTGCCAGTAGTACTCCGGACGGTGGGGACTATGGCTACACCTTC. Protein: CASSTPDGGDYGYTF.

This rearrangement joins TRBV6-4 to TRBJ1-5; the D is unclear. V lost 5 bases and J lost 1, with 6 bases in between. The CDR3 extends over 13 amino acids. The germline gives CDR1 MRHNA, CDR2 SNTAGT. CDR3 nucleotide sequence: TGTGCCAGCAGTAGAACCAGCAATCAGCCCCAGCATTTT. Translating gives CASSRTSNQPQHF.

This clone was observed a handful of times. The rearrangement uses TRBV29-1 and TRBJ2-5, with D maybe TRBD1 (6 bases). V was pared by 7 bases and J by 7 bases, with 16 bases between. This CDR3 contains 12 residues. The germline V gene has CDR1 SQVTM and CDR2 ANQGSEA. The DNA for the CDR3 is TGCAGCGGGGGGCCGGGCGAACGGACCCAGTACTTC. Translation: CSGGPGERTQYF.

This chain connects TRBV6-1 to TRBJ2-1; TRBD1 is a possible D gene (5 bases). The CDR3 is 17 residues long. Germline-derived CDR1 and CDR2 are MNHNS and SASEGT. V dropped 4 bases and J dropped 0 bases, with 16 bases sitting between them. CDR3 sequence reads: CASSVDTYSSSYNEQFF. CDR3 sequence (DNA): TGTGCCAGCAGTGTGGACACCTACTCGAGCTCCTACAATGAGCAGTTCTTC.